This entry describes one TCR beta chain. Antigen specificity is unknown. The data originate from a study of blood T cells in healthy people across ages. V was trimmed by 2 bases and J by 1 base, leaving 7 bases between them. Germline V gene sequence: CDR1 MNHNS, CDR2 SASEGT. CDR3 size: 14 residues. Primers used in a second PCR of about 6 to 11 cycles were a sample-barcoded 5' primer and a J-beta primer mix. Via MiXCR, TCRdb re-called the 5' RACE reads, giving one row per CDR3 protein. This table has about 1,500,000 distinct CDR3 sequences, 28% appearing once. Study-wide results and limits: Not knowing donor CMV status may have confounded expanded clonotype changes.

They isolated at least 6.5 million PBMCs from each sample. This receptor was taken from a young woman in good health. The sequenced sample consisted of blood. The chain links TRBV6-1 to TRBJ2-3, with D possibly TRBD2 on 5 matching bases. The CDR3 DNA is TGTGCCAGCAGTGAACTGGGAGGCACAGATACGCAGTATTTT. Protein sequence: CASSELGGTDTQYF.